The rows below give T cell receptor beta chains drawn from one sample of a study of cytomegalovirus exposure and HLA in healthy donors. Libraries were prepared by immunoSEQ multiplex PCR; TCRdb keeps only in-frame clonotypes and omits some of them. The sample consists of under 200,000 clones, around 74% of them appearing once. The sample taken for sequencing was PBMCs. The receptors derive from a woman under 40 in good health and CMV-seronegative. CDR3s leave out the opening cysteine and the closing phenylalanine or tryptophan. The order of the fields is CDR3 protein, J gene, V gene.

ASSQVGRDGGLAF TRBJ1-1 TRBV5-6
ASSDRVRGYT TRBJ1-2 TRBV7-2
ASSPTWSQDYGYT TRBJ1-2 TRBV4-1
ASALDRGMRDAEAF TRBJ1-1 TRBV12-5
ASRLGDRAYNEQF TRBJ2-1 TRBV28
ASIGGTGGYT TRBJ1-2 TRBV28
ASSILGREADTQY TRBJ2-3 TRBV7-2
ASSRTSRELF TRBJ2-2 TRBV5-6
ASSDQGGYGYT TRBJ1-2 TRBV28
ASSRLPLTEQF TRBJ2-1 TRBV14
ASSLVLGGTDTQY TRBJ2-3 TRBV11-2
ATSRSPGQGDSPLH TRBJ1-6 TRBV15
ATSSDTYQPQH TRBJ1-5 TRBV15
ASSPQGAKNIQY TRBJ2-4 TRBV5-1
ASSQGNSGVDEQY TRBJ2-7 TRBV4-1
ASSLGRLREKLF TRBJ1-4 TRBV7-2